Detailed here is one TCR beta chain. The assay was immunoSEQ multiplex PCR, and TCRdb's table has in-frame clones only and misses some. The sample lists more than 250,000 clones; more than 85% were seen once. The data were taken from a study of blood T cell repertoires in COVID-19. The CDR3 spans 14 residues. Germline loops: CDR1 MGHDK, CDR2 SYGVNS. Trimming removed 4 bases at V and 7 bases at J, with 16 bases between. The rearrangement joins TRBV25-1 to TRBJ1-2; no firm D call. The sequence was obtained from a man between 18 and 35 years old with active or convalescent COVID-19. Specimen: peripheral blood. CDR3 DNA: TGTGCCAGCAGTGGAATTGGGCAGAGTCGTGGCTACACCTTC. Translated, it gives CASSGIGQSRGYTF.